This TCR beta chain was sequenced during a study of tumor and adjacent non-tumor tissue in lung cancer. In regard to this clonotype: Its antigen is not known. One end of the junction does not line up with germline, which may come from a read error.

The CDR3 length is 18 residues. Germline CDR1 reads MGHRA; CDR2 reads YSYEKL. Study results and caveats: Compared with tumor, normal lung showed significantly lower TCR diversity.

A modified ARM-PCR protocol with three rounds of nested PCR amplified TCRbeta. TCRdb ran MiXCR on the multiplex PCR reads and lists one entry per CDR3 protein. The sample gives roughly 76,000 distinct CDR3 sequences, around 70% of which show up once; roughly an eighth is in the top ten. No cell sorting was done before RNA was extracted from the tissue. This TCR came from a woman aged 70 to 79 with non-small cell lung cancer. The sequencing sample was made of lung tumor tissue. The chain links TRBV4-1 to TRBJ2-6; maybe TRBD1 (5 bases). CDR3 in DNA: TGCGCCAGCAGCCCCCGTGGCAGTCCTTCCTCTGGGGCCAACGTGCTGGCTTTC. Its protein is CASSPRGSPSSGANVLAF.